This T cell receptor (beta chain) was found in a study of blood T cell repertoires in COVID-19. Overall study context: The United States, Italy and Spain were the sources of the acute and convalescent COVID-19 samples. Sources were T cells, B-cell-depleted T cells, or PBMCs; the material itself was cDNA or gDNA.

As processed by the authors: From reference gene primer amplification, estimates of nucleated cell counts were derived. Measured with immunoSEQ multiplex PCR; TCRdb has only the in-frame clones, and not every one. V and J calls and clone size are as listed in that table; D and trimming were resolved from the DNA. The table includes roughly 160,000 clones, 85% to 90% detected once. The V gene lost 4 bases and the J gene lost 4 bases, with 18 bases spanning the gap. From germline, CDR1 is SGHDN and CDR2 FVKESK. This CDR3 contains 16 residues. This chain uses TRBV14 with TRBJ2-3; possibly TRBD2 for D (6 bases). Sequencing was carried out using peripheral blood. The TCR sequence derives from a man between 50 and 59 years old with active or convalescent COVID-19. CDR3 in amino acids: CASSPGQAGRPDTQYF. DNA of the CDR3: TGTGCCAGCAGCCCCGGGCAGGCAGGGAGGCCAGATACGCAGTATTTT. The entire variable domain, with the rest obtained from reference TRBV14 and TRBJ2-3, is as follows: EAGVTQFPSHSVIEKGQTVTLRCDPISGHDNLYWYRRVMGKEIKFLLHFVKESKQDESGMPNNRFLAERTGGTYSTLKVQPAELEDSGVYFCASSPGQAGRPDTQYFGPGTRLTVL.